Listed below are T cell receptor beta chains from one sample, sequenced in a study of blood T cell repertoires in COVID-19. Some clones are missing from TCRdb's copy, which holds only in-frame ones; the method was immunoSEQ multiplex PCR. The top ten clones hold 3.5% to 4% of a sample with 93,000 or so clones, roughly 90% of them seen once. Specimen: peripheral blood. These receptors originate from a woman aged 55-69 years with acute or convalescent COVID-19. Both conserved end residues are trimmed from each CDR3. Each record gives: CDR3 protein, V gene, J gene.

CDR3: ASRGGYEKLF
V: TRBV27
J: TRBJ1-4

CDR3: ATVTGLGFRTDTQY
V: TRBV28
J: TRBJ2-3

CDR3: SAGGYYEQY
V: TRBV20-1
J: TRBJ2-7

CDR3: ASTRGHNEQF
V: TRBV19
J: TRBJ2-1

CDR3: ASSLADTNYGYT
V: TRBV5-1
J: TRBJ1-2

CDR3: ASSRAPGLSSNTIY
V: TRBV5-1
J: TRBJ1-3

CDR3: ASSFGRGDEQY
V: TRBV7-9
J: TRBJ2-7

CDR3: AWSVQFANYGYT
V: TRBV30
J: TRBJ1-2

CDR3: ASSYSSGKLF
V: TRBV6-5
J: TRBJ1-4

CDR3: ASSLSSTGLGGNQPQH
V: TRBV28
J: TRBJ1-5

CDR3: SVEDPSYGYT
V: TRBV29-1
J: TRBJ1-2

CDR3: ATGGGGEAF
V: TRBV28
J: TRBJ1-1

CDR3: ASSSGQGASQPQH
V: TRBV27
J: TRBJ1-5

CDR3: ASRAWLGGTGEQY
V: TRBV28
J: TRBJ2-7

CDR3: ASSPTLGSDRHT
V: TRBV7-9
J: TRBJ1-2

CDR3: ASSQQGAPGEAF
V: TRBV6-5
J: TRBJ1-1

CDR3: ASSPTSQETQY
V: TRBV18
J: TRBJ2-5

CDR3: ASTRLAGDTGELF
V: TRBV19
J: TRBJ2-2

CDR3: ASSRGQIYGYT
V: TRBV12-3/TRBV12-4
J: TRBJ1-2

CDR3: ASSYSRTDGQETQY
V: TRBV6-5
J: TRBJ2-5

CDR3: ASSHGTGVMNTEAF
V: TRBV5-1
J: TRBJ1-1

CDR3: ATGQEFGELF
V: TRBV7-3
J: TRBJ2-2

CDR3: ASSEFSGIYTEAF
V: TRBV25-1
J: TRBJ1-1

CDR3: ASSERGGKNGYT
V: TRBV2
J: TRBJ1-2

CDR3: ASSYNSPGVGDEQF
V: TRBV6-5
J: TRBJ2-1

CDR3: SASMGPAIQPQH
V: TRBV20-1
J: TRBJ1-5

CDR3: ASSFDAGAIDTQY
V: TRBV5-1
J: TRBJ2-3